These T cell receptor beta chains were read from a single sample in a study of blood T cells in healthy people across ages. TCRdb reprocessed the 5' RACE reads via MiXCR and lists one record per CDR3 protein. The sample lists 1.5 million to 2 million distinct CDR3 sequences; 28% were seen once. The sample was blood. The receptor source for this set is a woman in her 30s in good health. The CDR3 runs from the conserved cysteine through the conserved F or W. D genes are given only for firm matches.

J gene	D gene	V gene	CDR3 protein
TRBJ2-1	TRBD2	TRBV20-1	CSASSQTSGSVEQFF
TRBJ2-3	NA	TRBV5-1	CASSLGAEPDTQYF
TRBJ2-7	TRBD1	TRBV24-1	CATSDPRDRGKQYF
TRBJ1-1	NA	TRBV4-1	CASSQEQRQGRNTEAFF
TRBJ1-3	NA	TRBV29-1	CSGGFGNTIYF
TRBJ2-5	NA	TRBV14	CASSQRDFRQETQYF
TRBJ2-1	NA	TRBV27	CASSNRRGEQFF
TRBJ1-5	TRBD1	TRBV3-1	CASSFGQARQPQHF
TRBJ2-5	TRBD1	TRBV7-2	CASSPQTGSWEETQYF
TRBJ2-1	NA	TRBV5-4	CTSSEGPRNEQFF
TRBJ1-2	NA	TRBV18	CANSPDSNYGYTF
TRBJ2-7	TRBD1	TRBV6-6	CASRNGQGGSYERYF
TRBJ2-2	TRBD2	TRBV4-1	CASSQGGLAITGELFF
TRBJ2-3	TRBD2	TRBV20-1	CSARPAGTRFTDTQYF
TRBJ1-2	NA	TRBV6-2/TRBV6-3	CASRTPGDGLYGYTF
TRBJ1-5	NA	TRBV7-2	CASSLANTGLQPQHF
TRBJ2-5	TRBD1	TRBV7-9	CASSLNAGTAKEQYF
TRBJ1-5	NA	TRBV20-1	CSASALDQKPQHF
TRBJ2-1	NA	TRBV5-1	CASRARDTYNEQFF
TRBJ2-1	NA	TRBV20-1	CSASYGSSYNEQFF
TRBJ2-4	NA	TRBV7-9	CASSRRDSENIQYF
TRBJ2-3	NA	TRBV12-3/TRBV12-4	CASSLGTEAADTQYF
TRBJ2-5	NA	TRBV7-2	CASSLAGQRETQYF
TRBJ2-1	TRBD1	TRBV12-3/TRBV12-4	CASSLGQAPPDEQFF
TRBJ2-6	NA	TRBV28	CASRTQASGANVLTF
TRBJ2-1	TRBD2	TRBV7-2	CASSLRLAGVSFF
TRBJ2-3	NA	TRBV7-3	CASSQSGTTDTQYF
TRBJ2-3	TRBD1	TRBV29-1	CSEQDRGGDTQYF
TRBJ2-5	NA	TRBV7-2	CASSLGGTRLGTQYF
TRBJ2-3	NA	TRBV7-9	CASNRWGTDTQYF
TRBJ1-6	NA	TRBV7-3	CASSPSNESPLHF
TRBJ2-7	TRBD2	TRBV5-1	CASSPGIRGGSSYEQYF
TRBJ2-3	TRBD2	TRBV4-2	CASAGQDLAGGDTQYF
TRBJ1-2	NA	TRBV7-2	CASSLRREGGYTF
TRBJ2-1	NA	TRBV12-3/TRBV12-4	CASASKDEQFF
TRBJ1-6	TRBD1	TRBV7-2	CASSPEGGGSPLHF
TRBJ2-4	TRBD1	TRBV27	CASSPLGQGTKNIQYF
TRBJ2-7	TRBD2	TRBV6-4	CASSEGSGSNEQYF
TRBJ2-1	NA	TRBV11-3	CASSRDPGGREQFF
TRBJ1-2	NA	TRBV28	CASSLPGYYGYTF
TRBJ2-1	NA	TRBV20-1	CSVRGSRSYNEQFF
TRBJ2-5	NA	TRBV4-3	CASSNGGRETQYF
TRBJ2-1	TRBD2	TRBV7-2	CASSRKASGGAHNEQFF